This T cell receptor beta chain appears in the sequencing data of a study of blood T cell repertoires in COVID-19. V dropped 6 bases and J dropped 2; count of bases not matched to a gene: 5. Germline lookup yields CDR1 MDHEN and CDR2 SYDVKM. The CDR3 spans 15 residues. Here immunoSEQ multiplex PCR was the method, and the copy in TCRdb shows in-frame clones only, minus some. The sample lists 250,000 or so clones, around nine tenths occurring once. Sample: peripheral blood. J is TRBJ2-1 and V is TRBV28, with TRBD2 matching 9 bases. This clonotype was sampled from a man aged 18 to 35 with active or convalescent COVID-19. The CDR3 DNA reads as TGTGCCAGCAGGGGACTAGCTGGTGCCTACAATGAGCAGTTCTTC. As protein: CASRGLAGAYNEQFF.